This section outlines one T cell receptor beta chain sequence together with its context. This specimen comes from a study of OX40 agonist ivuxolimab in advanced cancers. Produced via immunoSEQ multiplex PCR; TCRdb's table is partial and in-frame only. The table shows around 66,000 clones, with around 83% occurring only once. Germline-derived CDR1 and CDR2 are SGHAT and FQNNGV. V was cut by 3 bases and J by 6 bases, with 9 bases left in between. The CDR3 contains 13 residues. Sequences were derived from CD4+ or CD8+ T cells sorted from blood, sampled in a trial of the OX40 agonist ivuxolimab. The chain joins TRBV11-2 to TRBJ2-1; unclear D gene. The receptor comes from an adult with an advanced solid tumor such as melanoma, head and neck, liver or kidney cancer. CDR3 nucleotide sequence: TGTGCCAGCAGCTTCGAACCCCTCAATGAGCAGTTCTTC. Protein sequence: CASSFEPLNEQFF.